Listed below are T cell receptor beta chains from one sample, sequenced in a study of cytomegalovirus exposure and HLA in healthy donors. Profiling relied on immunoSEQ multiplex PCR, and the TCRdb table lists in-frame clones only, not all of them. The sample yields 73,000 or so clones, roughly 94% seen once. Specimen: PBMCs. These receptors were taken from a woman in her late teens or twenties in good health and CMV-seropositive. Both conserved end residues are part of each CDR3. Each record gives: CDR3 length, V gene, clone size, D gene, J gene, CDR3 protein, CDR3 DNA. A D gene is named only where the DNA matches it firmly. Clone size, where shown, is once, few, many, or a class for clones that have expanded.

CDR3 length: 13
V gene: TRBV5-1
clone size: .
D gene: TRBD1
J gene: TRBJ1-2
CDR3 protein: CASSLGQGRGYTF
CDR3 DNA: TGCGCCAGCAGCTTGGGACAGGGAAGGGGCTACACCTTC

CDR3 length: 15
V gene: TRBV11-3
clone size: .
D gene: TRBD2
J gene: TRBJ2-1
CDR3 protein: CASSDGTSGALEQFF
CDR3 DNA: TGTGCCAGCAGCGACGGGACTAGCGGGGCGTTAGAGCAGTTCTTC

CDR3 length: 17
V gene: TRBV4-1
clone size: .
D gene: TRBD2
J gene: TRBJ2-7
CDR3 protein: CASSQELGLAASYEQYF
CDR3 DNA: TGCGCCAGCAGCCAAGAATTGGGCCTAGCGGCCTCCTACGAGCAGTACTTC

CDR3 length: 13
V gene: TRBV7-2
clone size: .
D gene: TRBD2
J gene: TRBJ2-1
CDR3 protein: CASSLERGYQQFF
CDR3 DNA: TGTGCCAGCAGCTTGGAGCGGGGGTATCAGCAGTTCTTC

CDR3 length: 15
V gene: TRBV4-2
clone size: .
D gene: TRBD1
J gene: TRBJ2-3
CDR3 protein: CASSQKTGVADTQYF
CDR3 DNA: TGTGCCAGCAGCCAAAAGACAGGGGTTGCAGATACGCAGTATTTT

CDR3 length: 14
V gene: TRBV7-3
clone size: once
D gene: TRBD2
J gene: TRBJ2-5
CDR3 protein: CASSLIAGVETQYF
CDR3 DNA: TGTGCCAGCAGCTTAATAGCGGGAGTTGAGACCCAGTACTTC

CDR3 length: 14
V gene: TRBV5-6
clone size: .
D gene: .
J gene: TRBJ1-1
CDR3 protein: CASSLLSVATEAFF
CDR3 DNA: TGTGCCAGCAGCTTGTTGTCAGTTGCCACTGAAGCTTTCTTT

CDR3 length: 15
V gene: TRBV14
clone size: .
D gene: .
J gene: TRBJ1-2
CDR3 protein: CASSPLGGALDGYTF
CDR3 DNA: TGTGCCAGCAGTCCTCTCGGCGGGGCGCTGGATGGCTACACCTTC

CDR3 length: 15
V gene: TRBV5-1
clone size: .
D gene: TRBD2
J gene: TRBJ2-1
CDR3 protein: CASRGLAPGIGEQFF
CDR3 DNA: TGCGCCAGCAGAGGACTAGCTCCGGGAATCGGTGAGCAGTTCTTC

CDR3 length: 12
V gene: TRBV19
clone size: .
D gene: .
J gene: TRBJ1-1
CDR3 protein: CASSASGAEAFF
CDR3 DNA: TGTGCCAGTAGTGCCTCAGGGGCTGAAGCTTTCTTT

CDR3 length: 13
V gene: TRBV6-1
clone size: few
D gene: TRBD1
J gene: TRBJ2-7
CDR3 protein: CASRLGQAYEQYF
CDR3 DNA: TGTGCCAGCAGACTGGGACAGGCCTACGAGCAGTACTTC

CDR3 length: 14
V gene: TRBV10-1
clone size: .
D gene: .
J gene: TRBJ2-1
CDR3 protein: CASSEYGGGDEQFF
CDR3 DNA: TGCGCCAGCAGTGAGTACGGCGGTGGAGATGAGCAGTTCTTC

CDR3 length: 13
V gene: TRBV13
clone size: .
D gene: .
J gene: TRBJ1-1
CDR3 protein: CASSLSGGYEAFF
CDR3 DNA: TGTGCCAGCAGCTTATCCGGGGGGTATGAAGCTTTCTTT

CDR3 length: 15
V gene: TRBV6-6
clone size: .
D gene: .
J gene: TRBJ1-6
CDR3 protein: CASSYATGRGSPLHF
CDR3 DNA: TGTGCCAGCAGTTACGCTACGGGGAGGGGTTCACCCCTCCACTTT

CDR3 length: 14
V gene: TRBV28
clone size: .
D gene: .
J gene: TRBJ1-5
CDR3 protein: CASSLQKESQPQHF
CDR3 DNA: TGTGCCAGCAGTTTACAGAAAGAATCTCAGCCCCAGCATTTT

CDR3 length: 14
V gene: TRBV5-1
clone size: .
D gene: TRBD1
J gene: TRBJ1-5
CDR3 protein: CASTETGGGQPQHF
CDR3 DNA: TGCGCCAGCACCGAGACAGGGGGCGGCCAGCCCCAGCATTTT

CDR3 length: 15
V gene: TRBV18
clone size: .
D gene: TRBD2
J gene: TRBJ2-1
CDR3 protein: CASSPPGGPSNEQFF
CDR3 DNA: TGTGCCAGCTCACCACCGGGAGGGCCTAGCAATGAGCAGTTCTTC

CDR3 length: 15
V gene: TRBV11-2
clone size: .
D gene: TRBD2
J gene: TRBJ2-7
CDR3 protein: CASSLAGTSGRSQYF
CDR3 DNA: TGTGCCAGCAGCTTAGCCGGTACTAGCGGCCGCTCGCAGTACTTC

CDR3 length: 14
V gene: TRBV18
clone size: .
D gene: .
J gene: TRBJ1-5
CDR3 protein: CASSGARSNQPQHF
CDR3 DNA: TGTGCCAGCTCTGGGGCCAGGAGCAATCAGCCCCAGCATTTT

CDR3 length: 14
V gene: TRBV4-1
clone size: .
D gene: .
J gene: TRBJ1-3
CDR3 protein: CASSQDRGGNTIYF
CDR3 DNA: TGCGCCAGCAGCCAAGATAGGGGGGGAAACACCATATATTTT

CDR3 length: 17
V gene: TRBV27
clone size: .
D gene: .
J gene: TRBJ2-7
CDR3 protein: CASSLQRAGVSSYEQYF
CDR3 DNA: TGTGCCAGCAGCCTGCAGAGAGCCGGGGTAAGCTCCTACGAGCAGTACTTC

CDR3 length: 15
V gene: TRBV2
clone size: .
D gene: .
J gene: TRBJ2-3
CDR3 protein: CASSVEGGVTDTQYF
CDR3 DNA: TGTGCCAGCAGCGTCGAGGGGGGGGTCACAGATACGCAGTATTTT

CDR3 length: 14
V gene: TRBV5-1
clone size: .
D gene: .
J gene: TRBJ1-1
CDR3 protein: CASSLGQRNTEAFF
CDR3 DNA: TGCGCCAGCAGCTTGGGACAGAGGAACACTGAAGCTTTCTTT

CDR3 length: 14
V gene: TRBV27
clone size: few
D gene: TRBD2
J gene: TRBJ2-7
CDR3 protein: CASSLRGGIYEQYF
CDR3 DNA: TGTGCCAGCAGTTTACGGGGGGGCATATACGAGCAGTACTTC

CDR3 length: 18
V gene: TRBV18
clone size: .
D gene: .
J gene: TRBJ2-1
CDR3 protein: CASSGSLISAPLGDEQFF
CDR3 DNA: TGTGCCAGCTCAGGGTCCCTGATATCCGCTCCCCTAGGGGATGAGCAGTTCTTC

CDR3 length: 16
V gene: TRBV7-8
clone size: .
D gene: TRBD1
J gene: TRBJ1-5
CDR3 protein: CASSLDRRRLNQPQHF
CDR3 DNA: TGTGCCAGCAGCCTGGACAGGAGAAGACTCAATCAGCCCCAGCATTTT

CDR3 length: 16
V gene: TRBV4-1
clone size: .
D gene: .
J gene: TRBJ2-3
CDR3 protein: CASSQGYASSTDTQYF
CDR3 DNA: TGCGCCAGCAGCCAAGGGTACGCTAGCAGCACAGATACGCAGTATTTT

CDR3 length: 14
V gene: TRBV29-1
clone size: once
D gene: .
J gene: TRBJ1-1
CDR3 protein: CSARTATLNTEAFF
CDR3 DNA: TGCAGCGCACGGACAGCAACCTTGAACACTGAAGCTTTCTTT

CDR3 length: 14
V gene: TRBV6-6
clone size: .
D gene: .
J gene: TRBJ2-1
CDR3 protein: CASSYRDIYNEQFF
CDR3 DNA: TGTGCCAGCAGTTATCGAGACATTTACAATGAGCAGTTCTTC

CDR3 length: 15
V gene: TRBV6-4
clone size: .
D gene: .
J gene: TRBJ1-6
CDR3 protein: CASSATGIQNSPLHF
CDR3 DNA: TGTGCCAGCAGCGCTACCGGGATCCAAAATTCACCCCTCCACTTT

CDR3 length: 14
V gene: TRBV28
clone size: once
D gene: TRBD1
J gene: TRBJ2-7
CDR3 protein: CASSYRQGAGEQYF
CDR3 DNA: TGTGCCAGCAGCTACCGACAGGGGGCTGGCGAGCAGTACTTC

CDR3 length: 16
V gene: TRBV19
clone size: .
D gene: .
J gene: TRBJ2-1
CDR3 protein: CASSIGRQIEGGEQFF
CDR3 DNA: TGTGCCAGTAGTATAGGTCGACAAATTGAGGGCGGTGAGCAGTTCTTC

CDR3 length: 15
V gene: TRBV27
clone size: .
D gene: .
J gene: TRBJ2-1
CDR3 protein: CASSLGTAGDNEQFF
CDR3 DNA: TGTGCCAGCAGTTTAGGGACAGCGGGGGACAATGAGCAGTTCTTC

CDR3 length: 13
V gene: TRBV5-6
clone size: few
D gene: .
J gene: TRBJ1-2
CDR3 protein: CASRARSNYGYTF
CDR3 DNA: TGTGCCAGCAGAGCGCGCTCTAACTATGGCTACACCTTC

CDR3 length: 14
V gene: TRBV7-2
clone size: .
D gene: .
J gene: TRBJ2-7
CDR3 protein: CASSLVFRGDEQYF
CDR3 DNA: TGTGCCAGCAGCTTAGTTTTCAGGGGAGACGAGCAGTACTTC

CDR3 length: 17
V gene: TRBV6-1
clone size: .
D gene: TRBD2
J gene: TRBJ2-1
CDR3 protein: CATTEGLAGGPQDEQFF
CDR3 DNA: TGTGCCACCACTGAGGGACTAGCGGGAGGGCCACAAGATGAGCAGTTCTTC

CDR3 length: 12
V gene: TRBV25-1
clone size: .
D gene: .
J gene: TRBJ1-1
CDR3 protein: CASSVRGGEAFF
CDR3 DNA: TGTGCCAGCAGTGTGCGGGGGGGTGAAGCTTTCTTT

CDR3 length: 16
V gene: TRBV28
clone size: .
D gene: .
J gene: TRBJ1-4
CDR3 protein: CASSLAGDAINEKLFF
CDR3 DNA: TGTGCCAGCAGCCTGGCGGGGGATGCCATAAATGAAAAACTGTTTTTT

CDR3 length: 13
V gene: TRBV27
clone size: .
D gene: .
J gene: TRBJ1-5
CDR3 protein: CASSSRLNQPQHF
CDR3 DNA: TGTGCCAGCAGCTCCAGGCTCAATCAGCCCCAGCATTTT

CDR3 length: 13
V gene: TRBV5-4
clone size: .
D gene: .
J gene: TRBJ2-1
CDR3 protein: CASSLWGNNEQFF
CDR3 DNA: TGTGCCAGCAGCTTGTGGGGCAACAATGAGCAGTTCTTC

CDR3 length: 16
V gene: TRBV28
clone size: .
D gene: TRBD2
J gene: TRBJ2-1
CDR3 protein: CASITGGGRLVNEQFF
CDR3 DNA: TGTGCCAGCATCACCGGGGGCGGGAGGTTGGTCAATGAGCAGTTCTTC

CDR3 length: 17
V gene: TRBV7-9
clone size: .
D gene: TRBD1
J gene: TRBJ1-2
CDR3 protein: CASSLAGTGRTNYGYTF
CDR3 DNA: TGTGCCAGCAGCTTAGCGGGGACAGGGAGGACTAACTATGGCTACACCTTC

CDR3 length: 14
V gene: TRBV7-9
clone size: .
D gene: .
J gene: TRBJ1-3
CDR3 protein: CASSLAQPGNTIYF
CDR3 DNA: TGTGCCAGCAGCTTGGCACAGCCTGGAAACACCATATATTTT

CDR3 length: 14
V gene: TRBV14
clone size: .
D gene: TRBD2
J gene: TRBJ2-3
CDR3 protein: CASRNSGGTDTQYF
CDR3 DNA: TGTGCCAGCAGGAATAGCGGGGGGACAGATACGCAGTATTTT

CDR3 length: 13
V gene: TRBV6-4
clone size: .
D gene: .
J gene: TRBJ1-2
CDR3 protein: CASSKKTGYGYTF
CDR3 DNA: TGTGCCAGCAGTAAGAAGACAGGATATGGCTACACCTTC

CDR3 length: 18
V gene: TRBV27
clone size: few
D gene: TRBD1
J gene: TRBJ2-1
CDR3 protein: CASSLTGTHGTVGNEQFF
CDR3 DNA: TGTGCCAGCAGTTTAACGGGTACCCATGGGACAGTGGGCAATGAGCAGTTCTTC

CDR3 length: 16
V gene: TRBV6-4
clone size: .
D gene: TRBD2
J gene: TRBJ2-1
CDR3 protein: CASSDIWRGELNEQFF
CDR3 DNA: TGTGCCAGCAGTGACATCTGGCGGGGGGAGCTCAATGAGCAGTTCTTC

CDR3 length: 16
V gene: TRBV9
clone size: once
D gene: TRBD2
J gene: TRBJ2-5
CDR3 protein: CASSVSSGRMGETQYF
CDR3 DNA: TGTGCCAGCAGCGTATCTAGCGGGAGGATGGGAGAGACCCAGTACTTC

CDR3 length: 14
V gene: TRBV13
clone size: once
D gene: TRBD1
J gene: TRBJ1-1
CDR3 protein: CASSLDRGNTEAFF
CDR3 DNA: TGTGCCAGCAGCTTAGACAGGGGGAACACTGAAGCTTTCTTT

CDR3 length: 13
V gene: TRBV7-9
clone size: few
D gene: .
J gene: TRBJ1-2
CDR3 protein: CASSPFRELGYTF
CDR3 DNA: TGTGCCAGCAGCCCGTTCAGGGAATTAGGCTACACCTTC

CDR3 length: 15
V gene: TRBV30
clone size: once
D gene: TRBD1
J gene: TRBJ1-5
CDR3 protein: CAWSAPGTAGQPQHF
CDR3 DNA: TGTGCCTGGAGTGCTCCCGGGACAGCAGGACAGCCCCAGCATTTT

CDR3 length: 15
V gene: TRBV5-1
clone size: .
D gene: .
J gene: TRBJ2-7
CDR3 protein: CASSLDRVDPYEQYF
CDR3 DNA: TGCGCCAGCAGCTTGGACAGGGTTGATCCCTACGAGCAGTACTTC

CDR3 length: 13
V gene: TRBV28
clone size: .
D gene: .
J gene: TRBJ1-2
CDR3 protein: CASSRRVDYGYTF
CDR3 DNA: TGTGCCAGCAGTCGGAGGGTAGACTATGGCTACACCTTC

CDR3 length: 15
V gene: TRBV2
clone size: .
D gene: TRBD2
J gene: TRBJ2-1
CDR3 protein: CASKRGTSGYNEQFF
CDR3 DNA: TGTGCCAGCAAGAGAGGGACTAGCGGATACAATGAGCAGTTCTTC

CDR3 length: 13
V gene: TRBV30
clone size: .
D gene: .
J gene: TRBJ1-1
CDR3 protein: CAWTEHQDTEAFF
CDR3 DNA: TGTGCCTGGACCGAACACCAGGACACTGAAGCTTTCTTT

CDR3 length: 14
V gene: TRBV5-5
clone size: .
D gene: TRBD2
J gene: TRBJ2-7
CDR3 protein: CASSLTGTKYEQYF
CDR3 DNA: TGTGCCAGCAGCCTCACCGGGACTAAGTACGAGCAGTACTTC

CDR3 length: 15
V gene: TRBV7-9
clone size: once
D gene: .
J gene: TRBJ1-2
CDR3 protein: CASSRTATGFYGYTF
CDR3 DNA: TGTGCCAGCAGCCGGACGGCGACAGGATTCTATGGCTACACCTTC

CDR3 length: 14
V gene: TRBV6-1
clone size: .
D gene: .
J gene: TRBJ1-5
CDR3 protein: CASIRGYSNQPQHF
CDR3 DNA: TGTGCCAGCATCCGCGGGTATAGCAATCAGCCCCAGCATTTT